The rows below give T cell receptor beta chains drawn from one sample of a study of T-cell reconstitution after alpha-beta-depleted transplantation in children. TCRdb passed the PCR reads through MiXCR, listing each CDR3 protein once. The repertoire has 400,000 to 500,000 distinct CDR3 sequences, roughly 10% of them found once; the top ten carry approximately 5%. This material consisted of PBMCs from the stem cell graft donor, taken from the stem cell graft. The receptors were gathered from a human donor who donated a stem cell graft to a child with acute myeloid leukemia. Each CDR3 is given with its conserved first and last residue. A D gene is named only where the DNA matches it firmly. Size is stated for part of the rows, as once, few or many counts, or as a class when the clone is expanded.

TRBV12-3/TRBV12-4	TRBJ1-3	NA	NA	TGTGCCAGCAGACAACAGGGCTCTGGAAACACCATATATTTT	CASRQQGSGNTIYF
TRBV20-1	TRBJ2-7	few	TRBD1	TGCAGTGCGAGCGAGGGGGCGGTCGGGGTCTACGAGCAGTACTTC	CSASEGAVGVYEQYF
TRBV5-5	TRBJ1-6	many	TRBD1	TGTGCCAGCAGCCGAGGGACAGGGGATTCACCCCTCCACTTT	CASSRGTGDSPLHF
TRBV5-6	TRBJ2-2	many	NA	TGTGCCAGCAGCCCGAGACAGGACCTACTTTACACCGGGGAGCTGTTTTTT	CASSPRQDLLYTGELFF
TRBV2	TRBJ2-5	few	NA	TGTGCCAGTTGCGTAGCTCGCGAGACCCAGTACTTC	CASCVARETQYF
TRBV12-3/TRBV12-4	TRBJ2-7	NA	NA	TGTGCCAGCACTCCGACCCGCACCCCCTACGAGCAGTACTTC	CASTPTRTPYEQYF
TRBV28	TRBJ1-5	NA	TRBD1	TGTGCCAGCAGTTCCATACCCGACAGGGTGCCTAATCAGCCCCAGCATTTT	CASSSIPDRVPNQPQHF
TRBV10-3	TRBJ2-4	many	NA	TGTGCCATCAGAGAGAAGGGGGACCAAAACATTCAGTACTTC	CAIREKGDQNIQYF
TRBV11-2	TRBJ2-1	NA	TRBD2	TGTGCCAGCAGCTTAGTAGTAGGACTAGCGGGAGAGGGGGCGGGGAATGAGCAGTTCTTC	CASSLVVGLAGEGAGNEQFF
TRBV20-1	TRBJ1-2	NA	NA	TGCAGTGGATTAAAAATGGGGGGCTACACCTTC	CSGLKMGGYTF
TRBV2	TRBJ2-4	many	NA	TGTGCCACCCGGGACACAAAAGTACCCAAAAACATTCAGTACTTC	CATRDTKVPKNIQYF
TRBV7-2	TRBJ1-1	NA	TRBD1	TGTGCCAGCAGCCCGGAACCCGGACAGGGGCAAGCTTTCTTT	CASSPEPGQGQAFF
TRBV20-1	TRBJ2-1	NA	NA	TGCAGTGCTATAAGGGGGAGGGCCGGCGAGCAGTTCTTC	CSAIRGRAGEQFF
TRBV10-3	TRBJ2-1	few	TRBD1	TGTGCCATCGGGCAGGAGGACAGGGGACACAATGAGCAGTTCTTC	CAIGQEDRGHNEQFF
TRBV29-1	TRBJ2-1	NA	TRBD2	TGCAGCGTGGCTAGCGGGAGGAGCTACAATGAGCAGTTCTTC	CSVASGRSYNEQFF
TRBV3-1	TRBJ2-5	NA	TRBD2	TGTGCCAGCAGCCAAGTATCACTAGCGGGGGCAGAGACCCAGTACTTC	CASSQVSLAGAETQYF
TRBV20-1	TRBJ1-2	few	NA	TGCAGTGCTAGTCCCCACTCCGACTATGGCTACACCTTC	CSASPHSDYGYTF
TRBV7-2	TRBJ1-6	many	NA	TGTGCCAGCAGCCCAGGACAGAATTCACCCCTCCACTTT	CASSPGQNSPLHF
TRBV19	TRBJ2-1	few	TRBD2	TGTGCCAGCCGGACTAGCGGGAGTCCTAATGAGCAGTTCTTC	CASRTSGSPNEQFF
TRBV3-1	TRBJ2-7	few	NA	TGTGCCAGCAGCCAAGACTCGGGGCTACAGCAGTACTTC	CASSQDSGLQQYF
TRBV9	TRBJ2-2	NA	NA	TGTGCCAGCAGCGCGAGATTTACCCTGAACACCGGGGAGCTGTTTTTT	CASSARFTLNTGELFF
TRBV20-1	TRBJ2-1	many	TRBD2	TGCAGTGCTAGAGATCGTGCCCTAGCGGGACCCTACAATGAGCAGTTCTTC	CSARDRALAGPYNEQFF
TRBV20-1	TRBJ2-7	few	NA	TGCAGTGCTACCCCTAAGGGGTTTCGGATCTCCTACGAGCAGTACTTC	CSATPKGFRISYEQYF
TRBV4-1	TRBJ2-7	few	NA	TGCGCCAGCAGCGCCCGGACTTCCTACGAGCAGTACTTC	CASSARTSYEQYF
TRBV7-2	TRBJ2-3	NA	TRBD2	TGTGCCAGCAGCTTAGCCCCCCTAGCGGGCACAGATACGCAGTATTTT	CASSLAPLAGTDTQYF
TRBV5-1	TRBJ2-5	few	NA	TGCGCCAGCAGCCCCGAGACAGGTCCAACGCCAGAGACCCAGTACTTC	CASSPETGPTPETQYF
TRBV12-3/TRBV12-4	TRBJ2-7	NA	TRBD1	TGTGCCAGCAGCCTGGGACAGGGGGCGTCAACCTACGAGCAGTACTTC	CASSLGQGASTYEQYF
TRBV6-2/TRBV6-3	TRBJ2-1	few	NA	TGTGCCAGCGGGAGACCCCTTTACAATGAGCAGTTCTTC	CASGRPLYNEQFF
TRBV7-2	TRBJ2-5	many	TRBD1	TGTGCCAGCACCAGACAGGGTAACCACCAAGAGACCCAGTACTTC	CASTRQGNHQETQYF
TRBV5-1	TRBJ2-5	few	NA	TGCGCCAGCAGCTTATGGGGGAACGACCAAGAGACCCAGTACTTC	CASSLWGNDQETQYF
TRBV11-2	TRBJ2-5	NA	NA	TGTGCCAGCAGCTTAGATGACTACCGGCAAGAGACCCAGTACTTC	CASSLDDYRQETQYF
TRBV7-2	TRBJ1-2	few	NA	TGTGCCAGCAGCTTACTCCCGACCGCCTATGGCTACACCTTC	CASSLLPTAYGYTF
TRBV29-1	TRBJ2-5	NA	NA	TGCAGCGTTGATGGGGTGGGAGAGACCCAGTACTTC	CSVDGVGETQYF
TRBV5-1	TRBJ2-3	NA	NA	TGCGCCAGCAGCTTGGGCCCCGCCACAGATACGCAGTATTTT	CASSLGPATDTQYF
TRBV12-3/TRBV12-4	TRBJ2-5	NA	NA	TGTGCCAGCAGTTTATTTAAGGGGCCGGCAGGGACCCAGTACTTC	CASSLFKGPAGTQYF
TRBV5-1	TRBJ2-1	few	TRBD2	TGCGCCAGCAGCTTCTCGCCGGGAGGGCGGAGTGAGCAGTTCTTC	CASSFSPGGRSEQFF
TRBV5-8	TRBJ2-1	NA	TRBD2	TGTGCCAGCAGCTTGGGACTAGCGGGGGCCATCAATGAGCAGTTCTTC	CASSLGLAGAINEQFF
TRBV12-3/TRBV12-4	TRBJ2-3	many	TRBD1	TGTGCCAGCAGTTCCGGTGGGACAGGTTGGACAGATACGCAGTATTTT	CASSSGGTGWTDTQYF
TRBV20-1	TRBJ1-6	NA	NA	TGCAGTGCTCCCCAGGGTGGGGGAAATTCACCCCTCCACTTT	CSAPQGGGNSPLHF
TRBV5-1	TRBJ1-3	few	TRBD1	TGCGCCAGCAGCTTGGATTCCGGGACAGGCTCTGGAAACACCATATATTTT	CASSLDSGTGSGNTIYF
TRBV12-3/TRBV12-4	TRBJ2-1	many	NA	TGTGCCAGCAGTTTAGCGGGAGTACCCTTTGAGGGTGAGCAGTTCTTC	CASSLAGVPFEGEQFF
TRBV5-1	TRBJ1-4	many	NA	TGCGCCAGCAGCTTCTCAACGGGGGGCGATGAAAAACTGTTTTTT	CASSFSTGGDEKLFF
TRBV12-3/TRBV12-4	TRBJ2-3	NA	TRBD1	TGTGCCAGCAGTCCACAGGGGAAAGATACGCAGTATTTT	CASSPQGKDTQYF
TRBV11-2	TRBJ2-3	NA	NA	TGTGCCAGCAGCCCCCGGCGGAGGACTAGCACAGATACGCAGTATTTT	CASSPRRRTSTDTQYF
TRBV3-1	TRBJ2-2	NA	NA	TGTGCCAGCAGCCAAGACAGGTCCACCGGGGAGCTGTTTTTT	CASSQDRSTGELFF
TRBV5-1	TRBJ2-3	few	TRBD2	TGCGCCAGCAGCTTAGCGGGACCGTTGGATACGCAGTATTTT	CASSLAGPLDTQYF
TRBV2	TRBJ2-6	few	NA	TGTGCCAGCAGTGAAGCGGACGGGCTCTCTGGGGCCAACGTCCTGACTTTC	CASSEADGLSGANVLTF
TRBV6-5	TRBJ2-3	many	NA	TGTGCCAGCAGTTACTCTAGCACAGATACGCAGTATTTT	CASSYSSTDTQYF
TRBV7-2	TRBJ2-3	few	TRBD2	TGTGCCAGCAGCCCCAAGGTCTCTAGCGGCAATACGCAGTATTTT	CASSPKVSSGNTQYF
TRBV20-1	TRBJ2-3	NA	TRBD2	TGCAGTGCTGGATCTCTAGCGGGGGGGCCAGTAGATACGCAGTATTTT	CSAGSLAGGPVDTQYF
TRBV10-3	TRBJ2-1	many	TRBD2	TGTGCCATCAGTGAGGAGCTAGCGGGAAGGAATGAGCAGTTCTTC	CAISEELAGRNEQFF
TRBV20-1	TRBJ2-1	NA	TRBD2	TGCTGTGCTAGAGACGGGGGGGTCTCCTACAATGAGCAGTTCTTC	CCARDGGVSYNEQFF
TRBV5-1	TRBJ1-1	NA	NA	TGCGCCAGCAGCGGAGGTGGGACCGCTAACACTGAAGCTTTCTTT	CASSGGGTANTEAFF
TRBV7-8	TRBJ2-1	few	NA	TGTGCCAGCAGCTCAAATAAGGGAGTAGCGCACAATGAGCAGTTCTTC	CASSSNKGVAHNEQFF
TRBV27	TRBJ1-2	few	NA	TGTGCCAGCAGTCCTCTAGGCCTGACCGGGACAAAAGTTGGCTACACCTTC	CASSPLGLTGTKVGYTF
TRBV20-1	TRBJ2-5	many	NA	TGCAGTGCTAGGCCCCTTTGGGGCTCGCAAGAGACCCAGTACTTC	CSARPLWGSQETQYF
TRBV13	TRBJ2-1	NA	TRBD1	TGTGCCAGCAGCTTAGGCGACACCAGGGGGTTTGGTGAGCAGTTCTTC	CASSLGDTRGFGEQFF
TRBV10-3	TRBJ2-3	NA	TRBD2	TGTGCCATCAGTGAAGGTAGCGGGGGGGCCGCAGATACGCAGTATTTT	CAISEGSGGAADTQYF
TRBV7-2	TRBJ2-2	few	NA	TGTGCCAGCAGCCCCCGGGCTCCCACCGGCTCCGGGGAGCTGTTTTTT	CASSPRAPTGSGELFF